Reported below is one T cell receptor beta chain. What it binds is unknown. The entry originates in a study of CD8 T cells in ankylosing spondylitis. Study-level points and caveats: Reactive arthritis synovial fluid and blood were previously reported to contain some motif variants. One TCR beta motif, made up of several highly homologous variants, appeared characteristic of ankylosing spondylitis blood.

V was trimmed by 6 bases and J by 9 bases, leaving 15 bases between them. The germline CDR1 and CDR2 sequences are MNHNY and SVGAGI (reference sequence). This CDR3 spans 13 amino acids. From the 5' RACE reads, TCRdb called clonotypes with MiXCR, one entry per CDR3 protein. The data show approximately 440,000 distinct CDR3 sequences, roughly 18% seen once. This receptor was taken from a male donor with ankylosing spondylitis. V and J are TRBV6-6 and TRBJ2-1; maybe TRBD2 (5 bases). The sample consisted of blood, either unsorted or a sorted T cell fraction (not recorded which). The CDR3 loop is CASSRDLLTEQFF. The CDR3 DNA is TGTGCCAGCAGCCGGGATCTCCTAACTGAGCAGTTCTTC.